The source of this T cell receptor (beta chain) is a study of identical twins. Trimming stripped 4 bases from V and 1 base from J, with 9 bases between. Germline-derived CDR1 and CDR2 are MNHEY and SVGAGI. The CDR3 is made up of 14 amino acids. The study, taken as a whole, reports: Alpha sequences that were out-of-frame and twin-shared showed an excess of low generation probability.

MiXCR, applied by TCRdb to the 5' RACE reads, yields one record per CDR3 protein. The data contain roughly 250,000 distinct CDR3 sequences, over 12% of them singletons. This clonotype was observed a handful of times. Its antigen is unknown. This clonotype originated in a woman under 30 in good health. Input material: memory (CD45RO+) T cells sorted from blood. This sequence joins TRBV6-5 and TRBJ2-3; D might be TRBD2 (5 bases). This chain's CDR3 is CASSSFGGTDTQYF. The CDR3, as DNA: TGTGCCAGCAGTTCCTTCGGGGGCACAGATACGCAGTATTTT.